These 18 T cell receptor beta chains were all obtained from the same sample, sequenced in a study of breast tumors, draining lymph nodes, adjacent tissues. Breast cancer patients provided tissue from their axillary draining lymph nodes. TCRdb analysed the multiplex PCR reads with MiXCR anew, one entry per CDR3 protein. The repertoire holds about 180,000 distinct CDR3 sequences, with 33% as singletons. The specimen sequenced was axillary lymph node tissue. These receptors were taken from a female donor with breast cancer. Some clones in this sample may be carry-over from other donors' samples.

The rearrangement links TRBV10-3 to TRBJ1-1; D perhaps matches TRBD1 (6 bases). V lost 4 bases to trimming and J lost 8 bases, with 14 bases between them. This CDR3 is built from 13 residues. Germline CDR1 is ENHRY and CDR2 is SYGVKD. This chain's CDR3 is CAISGGGGVEAFF. The CDR3 nucleotides read TGTGCCATCAGTGGAGGGGGAGGGGTGGAAGCTTTCTTT.

This sequence joins TRBV7-6 and TRBJ1-2, with TRBD1 as a possible D gene (5 bases). This CDR3 is 19 amino acids long. Germline V gives CDR1 SGHVS, CDR2 FNYEAQ. V lost 8 bases and J lost 0, with 28 bases in between. Here the CDR3 DNA reads TGTGCCAGCTGCCAGGGACGTATTCTACTCTTATGTGCTAACTATGGCTACACCTTC. It encodes CASCQGRILLLCANYGYTF.

This clonotype was found many times. V and J are TRBV2 and TRBJ2-7; D remains unclear. Germline loops: CDR1 SNHLY, CDR2 FYNNEI. The CDR3 covers 14 residues. V lost 4 bases and J lost 0, with 10 bases in between. The CDR3 nucleotides are TGTGCCAGCAGTGCCTACGTCCTCTCCTACGAGCAGTACTTC. It yields the protein CASSAYVLSYEQYF. Full variable domain (missing parts from reference TRBV2 and TRBJ2-7): EPEVTQTPSHQVTQMGQEVILRCVPISNHLYFYWYRQILGQKVEFLVSFYNNEISEKSEIFDDQFSVERPDGSNFTLKIRSTKLEDSAMYFCASSAYVLSYEQYFGPGTRLTVT.

This clonotype has ten or more counts. The chain carries TRBV20-1 and TRBJ2-5, with 7 bases identical to TRBD2. J lost 5 bases, V lost 3 bases, and 3 bases had no gene match. The CDR3 length is 12 residues. CDR1 is DFQATT, CDR2 SNEGSKA, per germline (reference sequence). The CDR3 is CSASGGSETQYF. CDR3 DNA: TGCAGTGCTAGCGGGGGGAGCGAGACCCAGTACTTC.

On this clonotype: A much larger clone lies a single base off, so this may be a read error. The CDR3 end shows no conserved phenylalanine or tryptophan, and so a read error is likely. CDR3 loop: CASSLGGPRGYTL. DNA of the CDR3: TGTGCCAGCAGTTTAGGCGGGCCTCGGGGCTACACCCTC. V gene TRBV28 combines with J gene TRBJ1-2; D is ambiguous. Trimming left V 2 bases short and J 8 bases short, with 12 bases between. The CDR3 loop spans 13 amino acids. Looked up from germline, CDR1 is MDHEN and CDR2 is SYDVKM.

This clonotype was recorded once. This rearrangement joins TRBV30 to TRBJ1-1, with D possibly being TRBD1 (6 bases). CDR3 length: 13 amino acids. CDR1 is GTSNPN, CDR2 SVGIG, per germline (reference sequence). The V end lost 4 bases, the J end lost 1 base, and 10 bases lay between the germline ends. Here the CDR3 DNA reads TGTGCCTGGACCGGACAGCGGAACACTGAAGCTTTCTTT. Translated: CAWTGQRNTEAFF.

This clonotype was counted ten times or more. The chain carries TRBV4-3 and TRBJ2-2; TRBD1 is a possible D gene (5 bases). The V gene lost 0 bases and the J gene lost 2 bases, with 19 bases spanning the gap. This CDR3 comprises 19 residues. Per germline, CDR1 LGHNA and CDR2 YSLEER. The CDR3 nucleotides are TGCGCCAGCAGCCAAGATTCCCGTGGGGCTGTTGTCAACACCGGGGAGCTGTTTTTT. Translated: CASSQDSRGAVVNTGELFF.

In its sample, this clonotype was seen many times. The chain combines TRBV5-1 with TRBJ1-6, with D possibly TRBD1 on 6 matching bases. The CDR3 has 14 amino acids. The germline V gene encodes CDR1 SGHRS and CDR2 YFSETQ. Trimming cost V 4 bases and J 9 bases, with 14 bases left between them. The CDR3 bases are TGCGCCAGCAGCAAGAACAGGGATGGTTCACCCCTCCACTTT. This codes for CASSKNRDGSPLHF.

This clonotype was observed at least ten times. In DNA, the CDR3 is TGTGCCAGCACCCTCCGAGGACAGAACACAGATACGCAGTATTTT. Its protein is CASTLRGQNTDTQYF. The rearrangement joins TRBV5-5 to TRBJ2-3, with a possible D match to TRBD1 (6 bases). The germline V gene encodes CDR1 SGHKS and CDR2 YYEKEE (reference sequence). The CDR3 has 15 residues. V was trimmed by 6 bases and J by 2 bases, leaving 16 bases between them.

The rearrangement uses TRBV6-2 or TRBV6-3 and TRBJ2-1; no clear D gene. There are 15 residues in the CDR3. Trimming removed 7 bases at V and 1 base at J, with 14 bases between. The germline V gene encodes CDR1 MNHEY and CDR2 SVGEGT. CDR3 nucleotide sequence: TGTGCCAGCACCACTCCTATAGATTCCTACAATGAGCAGTTCTTC. Translating it yields CASTTPIDSYNEQFF.

This clonotype was observed at least ten times. The germline gene is not matched at one end of the junction; a read error may be the cause. The V call is TRBV7-7, the J call TRBJ2-7, with a tentative D call TRBD1 (6 bases). In germline, CDR1 is SSHAT, CDR2 FNYEAQ (reference sequence). The CDR3 contains 16 residues. Here the CDR3 DNA reads TGTGCTAGCAGCTTAGACCCCAGGGGCCCCGAGGCCGAGCAGTACTTC. It encodes CASSLDPRGPEAEQYF.

As concerns this clonotype: A much larger clone is a single base away; this may be a read error. V usage is TRBV7-2 and J usage is TRBJ2-3; no definite D call. The V and J ends lost 1 base and 14 bases respectively, with 10 bases between them. In germline, CDR1 is SGHTA, CDR2 FQGNSA. The CDR3 has 11 residues. The CDR3 is CASSLGWWRYF. As DNA, the CDR3 is TGTGCCAGCAGCTTAGGATGGTGGCGGTATTTT.

This clonotype came up a few times. Since a much larger clone is just one base distant, this may be a read error. The chain links TRBV11-2 to TRBJ2-7; D not certain. The CDR3 is 14 amino acids. Germline CDR1 SGHAT, CDR2 FQNNGV. The germline V and J ends were trimmed by 0 bases and 2 bases, with 8 bases remaining between them. The CDR3, as DNA: TGTGCCAGCAGCTTAGACGTTGCAGCCTACGAGCAGTACTTC. Protein sequence: CASSLDVAAYEQYF.

In this sample, this clonotype turned up once. This rearrangement joins TRBV20-1 to TRBJ2-3; D perhaps matches TRBD2 (6 bases). There are 13 residues in the CDR3. V lost 0 bases to trimming and J lost 6 bases, with 10 bases between them. Per germline, CDR1 DFQATT and CDR2 SNEGSKA (reference sequence). The CDR3: CSARERGGDTQYF. The CDR3, as DNA: TGCAGTGCTAGAGAGAGGGGAGGTGATACGCAGTATTTT.

This clonotype was observed many times. The genes are TRBV28 and TRBJ2-7, with D hard to call. V lost 2 bases and J lost 2, with 7 bases in between. Germline loops: CDR1 MDHEN, CDR2 SYDVKM. CDR3 length equals 13 residues. In nucleotides, the CDR3 is TGTGCCAGCAGTTTAACCACTACCTACGAGCAGTACTTC. Protein product: CASSLTTTYEQYF.

This clonotype was counted ten times or more. In nucleotides, the CDR3 is TGTGCCAGCAGCGTGAACACAGATACGCAGTATTTT. Translated, it gives CASSVNTDTQYF. The chain has TRBV11-3 and TRBJ2-3; the D is unclear. CDR1 is SGHNT and CDR2 is YENEEA in the germline V gene. The CDR3 loop spans 12 amino acids. With 5 bases removed from V and 2 bases from J, the gap between germline ends came to 5 bases.

The rearrangement uses TRBV7-2 and TRBJ2-7; D is ambiguous. V lost 7 bases and J 4 bases, leaving 8 bases between the germline ends. Germline V gives CDR1 SGHTA, CDR2 FQGNSA. The CDR3 loop spans 11 amino acids. The CDR3 sequence: CASTIGYEQYF. CDR3 sequence (DNA): TGTGCCAGCACTATAGGGTACGAGCAGTACTTC.

The sample holds many counts of this clonotype. The chain is built from TRBV5-1 and TRBJ1-2; a possible D gene is TRBD1 (5 bases). The length of the CDR3 is 14 residues. CDR1 and CDR2 (germline): SGHRS, YFSETQ. V was shortened by 4 bases and J by 6 bases, with 16 bases between the two germline ends. The CDR3 region is CASSQQGGGNGYTF. In DNA, the CDR3 is TGCGCCAGCAGCCAGCAGGGAGGTGGGAATGGCTACACCTTC.